The 29 T cell receptor beta chains below all came from one sample that was sequenced in a study of long-term antiretroviral therapy in people with HIV. immunoSEQ v3.0 was run at survey level. The assay was immunoSEQ multiplex PCR, and TCRdb's table has in-frame clones only and misses some. Of about 25,000 clones listed, 65% to 85% are singletons. Sequencing used unsorted PBMCs, obtained 2.1 years after starting antiretroviral therapy. These receptors all stem from a man aged 30 to 39 with HIV.

This clone was seen a handful of times. The chain is built from TRBV5-6 and TRBJ1-2, with a tentative D call TRBD1 (6 bases). CDR1 is SGHDT, CDR2 YYEEEE, per germline. Trimming took off 4 bases at V and 4 bases at J, with 17 bases between the two ends. The CDR3 contains 15 residues. The DNA for the CDR3 is TGTGCCAGCAGCGCAATCCGGGACATCGGCTATGGCTACACCTTC. Translated: CASSAIRDIGYGYTF.

This rearrangement joins TRBV20-1 to TRBJ2-1, with a possible D match to TRBD2 (5 bases). Trimming took off 4 bases at V and 9 bases at J, with 7 bases between the two ends. The germline V gene has CDR1 DFQATT and CDR2 SNEGSKA (reference sequence). The length of the CDR3 is 10 residues. The CDR3 nucleotides are TGCAGTGCTACCCGGGGTGAGCAGTTCTTC. This codes for CSATRGEQFF.

This chain links TRBV19 with TRBJ1-5; a possible D gene is TRBD1 (6 bases). V was clipped by 7 bases and J by 3 bases, with 13 bases between them. The germline gives CDR1 LNHDA, CDR2 SQIVND (reference sequence). The CDR3 runs 14 residues. The chain's CDR3 is CASTTGQFNQPQHF. CDR3 coding DNA: TGTGCCAGTACCACCGGACAGTTCAATCAGCCCCAGCATTTT.

This chain joins TRBV9 and TRBJ1-1; D is undetermined. Per the germline V gene, CDR1 is SGDLS and CDR2 is YYNGEE. The CDR3 consists of 15 residues. Trimming stripped 4 bases from V and 0 bases from J, with 13 bases between. CDR3 DNA: TGTGCCAGCAGCCCGGGAGTCGTCATGAACACTGAAGCTTTCTTT. The encoded protein is CASSPGVVMNTEAFF.

V gene TRBV11-3 combines with J gene TRBJ1-6; no clear D gene. Germline CDR1 is SGHNT and CDR2 is YENEEA. The CDR3 extends over 13 amino acids. Trimming cost V 1 base and J 10 bases, with 8 bases left between them. The CDR3 DNA reads TGTGCCAGCAGCTTAGGAGTGGGGTCACCCCTCCACTTT. Translated, it gives CASSLGVGSPLHF.

Judged by abundance, this clone is medium-sized. V gene TRBV6-6 combines with J gene TRBJ1-1; 7 bases agree with TRBD1. Losses at the gene ends were 0 bases for V and 1 base for J; bases not matched to a gene: 2. The length of the CDR3 is 15 residues. CDR1 MNHNY and CDR2 SVGAGI come from the germline V gene (reference sequence). CDR3: CASSYSGQTNTEAFF. The CDR3 nucleotides read TGTGCCAGCAGTTACTCGGGACAGACGAACACTGAAGCTTTCTTT.

The chain joins TRBV18 to TRBJ1-4; TRBD1 aligns across 10 bases. Germline CDR1 KGHSH, CDR2 LQKENI. The CDR3 contains 15 residues. V shed 1 base and J 8 bases; nucleotides not matched to a gene: 4. As DNA, the CDR3 is TGTGCCAGCTCACCACGGACAGGGGGAGTAGAAAAACTGTTTTTT. Its translation: CASSPRTGGVEKLFF. Combining the CDR3 with reference TRBV18 and TRBJ1-4 gives the whole variable domain NAGVMQNPRHLVRRRGQEARLRCSPMKGHSHVYWYRQLPEEGLKFMVYLQKENIIDESGMPKERFSAEFPKEGPSILRIQQVVRGDSAAYFCASSPRTGGVEKLFFGSGTQLSVL.

The table lists this clone with a few counts. The chain links TRBV2 to TRBJ1-2; D may be TRBD1 (6 bases). Germline V gene data show CDR1 as SNHLY and CDR2 as FYNNEI. V lost 5 bases to trimming and J lost 2 bases, with 9 bases between them. The CDR3 has 13 residues. The CDR3 here is CASSRTENYGYTF. In DNA, the CDR3 is TGTGCCAGCAGTCGGACAGAGAACTATGGCTACACCTTC.

This rearrangement joins TRBV4-1 to TRBJ2-1, with TRBD2 matching over 12 bases. V gave up 4 bases and J gave up 6 bases; unmatched junction bases: 1. The CDR3 is made up of 14 amino acids. CDR1 is MGHRA and CDR2 is YSYEKL in the germline V gene. The CDR3 spells CASSRLAGVNEQFF. Here the CDR3 DNA reads TGCGCCAGCAGCCGACTAGCGGGAGTCAATGAGCAGTTCTTC.

The chain couples TRBV7-8 to TRBJ2-5; D possibly uses TRBD1 or TRBD2 (5 bases each). The V and J ends lost 6 bases and 2 bases respectively, with 16 bases between them. Germline CDR1 SGHVS, CDR2 FQNEAQ. This CDR3 has 15 residues. The CDR3 DNA follows: TGTGCCAGCAGATACACGGGGACGTGGCAAGAGACCCAGTACTTC. This gives the protein CASRYTGTWQETQYF.

The V gene is TRBV27, the J gene TRBJ2-7; 11 bases match TRBD1. Trimming cost V 3 bases and J 4 bases; bases outside gene matches: 5. The CDR3 has 15 amino acids. CDR1 is MNHEY and CDR2 is SMNVEV in the germline V gene (reference sequence). This CDR3 is CASSLGQGVVYEQYF. In DNA form, the CDR3 reads TGTGCCAGCAGTTTGGGACAGGGGGTAGTGTACGAGCAGTACTTC.

The chain employs TRBV7-3 and TRBJ1-1; D gene ambiguous. Germline loops: CDR1 SGHTA, CDR2 FQGTGA. The CDR3 runs 15 residues. Deletions cut 1 base from V and 1 base from J, with 10 bases between. The CDR3 protein is CASSLSGGENTEAFF. The CDR3 DNA sequence: TGTGCCAGCAGCTTAAGTGGAGGAGAGAACACTGAAGCTTTCTTT.

This clone was observed a single time. This chain joins TRBV6-1 and TRBJ1-5; 9 bases fit TRBD1. This CDR3 contains 14 residues. CDR1 and CDR2 (germline): MNHNS, SASEGT. The V gene end was trimmed by 6 bases and the J gene end by 3 bases; junction bases not matched to a gene: 3. CDR3 nucleotide sequence: TGTGCCAGCAGACAGGGGGCGATCAATCAGCCCCAGCATTTT. The encoded protein is CASRQGAINQPQHF.

J is TRBJ1-3 and V is TRBV11-1, with a weak D call TRBD1 (5 bases). Trimming removed 3 bases at V and 8 bases at J, with 20 bases between. The CDR3 is 16 residues long. Germline-derived CDR1 and CDR2 are SGHAT and FQDESV (reference sequence). The CDR3 coding sequence is TGTGCCAGCAGCTTCACAGACAGTTTGATGTGGGACACCATATATTTT. Translated, it gives CASSFTDSLMWDTIYF.

This clone was seen a handful of times. J is TRBJ2-7 and V is TRBV6-5; 9 bases are a match to TRBD1. Germline lookup yields CDR1 MNHEY and CDR2 SVGAGI. The CDR3 is 15 residues long. Trimming removed 5 bases from V and 6 bases from J; junction bases left unmatched: 11. For the CDR3, the DNA is TGTGCCAGCAGTCGCTCCCGGGACAGGGTTGCCGAGCAGTACTTC. Protein: CASSRSRDRVAEQYF.

V gene TRBV27 combines with J gene TRBJ2-7, with a possible D match to TRBD1 (6 bases). Germline CDR1 is MNHEY and CDR2 is SMNVEV (reference sequence). V was shortened by 4 bases and J by 3 bases, with 16 bases between the two germline ends. The CDR3 spans 15 residues. For the CDR3, the DNA is TGTGCCAGCAGTTACTCTCCGGGACAACACTACGAGCAGTACTTC. Encoded protein: CASSYSPGQHYEQYF.

The chain recombines TRBV5-1 with TRBJ2-1; 10 bases line up with TRBD2. This CDR3 is built from 14 residues. The ends lost 4 bases at V and 6 bases at J; junction bases unmatched: 4. The germline gives CDR1 SGHRS, CDR2 YFSETQ. The CDR3 loop reads CASSVERGGNEQFF. In DNA, the CDR3 is TGCGCCAGCAGCGTGGAGCGGGGGGGCAATGAGCAGTTCTTC. The full variable domain, with the rest looked up from reference TRBV5-1 and TRBJ2-1, is KAGVTQTPRYLIKTRGQQVTLSCSPISGHRSVSWYQQTPGQGLQFLFEYFSETQRNKGNFPGRFSGRQFSNSRSEMNVSTLELGDSALYLCASSVERGGNEQFFGPGTRLTVL.

This chain links TRBV6-1 with TRBJ1-5; D is perhaps TRBD1 (6 bases). Germline-derived CDR1 and CDR2 are MNHNS and SASEGT. V lost 7 bases, J lost 3 bases, and 13 bases lay in between. The length of the CDR3 is 14 residues. The CDR3 sequence is CASKLTGNNQPQHF. The CDR3 DNA sequence: TGTGCCAGCAAGCTAACAGGGAACAATCAGCCCCAGCATTTT.

This chain connects TRBV7-2 to TRBJ1-1; 8 nucleotides agree with TRBD1. Trimming took 4 bases from V and 4 from J; bases not matched to a gene: 5. The CDR3 extends over 14 amino acids. CDR1 is SGHTA, CDR2 FQGNSA, per germline. CDR3 amino acids: CASSSQGASTEAFF. In nucleotides, the CDR3 is TGTGCCAGCAGCTCTCAGGGGGCTAGCACTGAAGCTTTCTTT.

This clone was counted once. Here the CDR3 DNA reads TGTGCCAGCAGCTTAAACGGGGGGCGTGAATACGAAAAACTGTTTTTT. Its protein is CASSLNGGREYEKLFF. The rearrangement uses TRBV7-3 and TRBJ1-4; D perhaps matches TRBD1 (6 bases). Per the germline V gene, CDR1 is SGHTA and CDR2 is FQGTGA. This CDR3 is built from 16 residues. Trimming took 1 base from V and 8 from J, leaving 17 bases between them.

The chain is built from TRBV6-1 and TRBJ1-6, with 9 bases that match TRBD1. CDR1 is MNHNS, CDR2 SASEGT, per germline. CDR3 length: 14 amino acids. Unmatched junction bases numbered 3, after V lost 4 bases and J lost 8 bases. The CDR3 reads CASSARDRDSPLHF. DNA of the CDR3: TGTGCCAGCAGTGCCCGGGACAGGGATTCACCCCTCCACTTT.

The rearrangement uses TRBV7-6 and TRBJ2-5, with a weak D call TRBD2 (6 bases). With 5 bases removed from V and 3 bases from J, the gap between germline ends came to 13 bases. Germline V gene data show CDR1 as SGHVS and CDR2 as FNYEAQ. The CDR3 loop spans 14 amino acids. CDR3 region: CASSIMGLKETQYF. The CDR3 DNA reads TGTGCCAGCAGCATAATGGGACTCAAAGAGACCCAGTACTTC.

The chain has TRBV28 and TRBJ2-2; D is perhaps TRBD1 or TRBD2 (7 bases each). This CDR3 has 18 residues. CDR1 and CDR2 (germline): MDHEN, SYDVKM. V was clipped by 3 bases and J by 1 base, with 18 bases between them. The CDR3 sequence: CASSFFPQGGVNTGELFF. The CDR3, as DNA: TGTGCCAGCAGTTTTTTCCCTCAGGGGGGGGTGAACACCGGGGAGCTGTTTTTT.

This clone has only one observation. The J gene is TRBJ1-2, the V gene TRBV7-8; D perhaps matches TRBD1 (6 bases). Germline V CDR1 and CDR2: SGHVS, FQNEAQ. This CDR3 region has 15 residues. V dropped 5 bases and J dropped 5 bases, with 18 bases sitting between them. The CDR3 DNA is TGTGCCAGCAGCGCCTCGCCCGGGACACTGTATGGCTACACCTTC. It specifies CASSASPGTLYGYTF.

This clone showed up just once. The chain is built from TRBV18 and TRBJ2-3; weak D call: TRBD2 (5 bases). Germline CDR1 reads KGHSH; CDR2 reads LQKENI. The V end lost 3 bases, the J end lost 6 bases, and 16 bases lay between the germline ends. The CDR3 is made up of 15 amino acids. The CDR3: CASSPTGPPGDTQYF. The CDR3 DNA follows: TGTGCCAGCTCACCGACTGGACCCCCGGGGGATACGCAGTATTTT.

This chain connects TRBV6-5 to TRBJ1-3; a possible D gene is TRBD1 (6 bases). Per the germline V gene, CDR1 is MNHEY and CDR2 is SVGAGI. V dropped 7 bases and J dropped 4 bases, with 17 bases sitting between them. This CDR3 has 15 amino acids. The CDR3 loop reads CASTDATGSGNTIYF. The CDR3 DNA follows: TGTGCCAGCACCGACGCGACAGGCAGCGGAAACACCATATATTTT.

The CDR3 spells CASSERGVNEQFF. In DNA, the CDR3 is TGTGCCAGCAGCGAGCGGGGCGTCAATGAGCAGTTCTTC. The chain links TRBV2 to TRBJ2-1, with 7 positions matching TRBD2. Germline V gives CDR1 SNHLY, CDR2 FYNNEI. This CDR3 is built from 13 residues. Unmatched junction bases numbered 5, after V lost 6 bases and J lost 6 bases. The complete variable domain, with remaining parts taken from reference TRBV2 and TRBJ2-1, reads EPEVTQTPSHQVTQMGQEVILRCVPISNHLYFYWYRQILGQKVEFLVSFYNNEISEKSEIFDDQFSVERPDGSNFTLKIRSTKLEDSAMYFCASSERGVNEQFFGPGTRLTVL.

This clone was observed a handful of times. J is TRBJ1-2 and V is TRBV4-1; 11 bases align to TRBD1. J gave up 4 bases and V 5 bases, and 6 bases lay outside the gene matches. The CDR3 has 15 amino acids. The germline gives CDR1 MGHRA, CDR2 YSYEKL. The chain's CDR3 is CASSTQGQGAYGYTF. In nucleotides, the CDR3 is TGCGCCAGCAGCACCCAAGGACAGGGGGCCTATGGCTACACCTTC.

In this sample, this clone turned up a few times. The chain uses TRBV11-2 and TRBJ1-2, with no clear D. The CDR3 is 12 amino acids. Germline assignment: CDR1 SGHAT and CDR2 FQNNGV. The germline V and J ends were trimmed by 0 bases and 8 bases, with 7 bases remaining between them. CDR3 sequence: CASSLDVSGYTF. CDR3 in DNA: TGTGCCAGCAGCTTAGATGTTTCAGGCTACACCTTC.